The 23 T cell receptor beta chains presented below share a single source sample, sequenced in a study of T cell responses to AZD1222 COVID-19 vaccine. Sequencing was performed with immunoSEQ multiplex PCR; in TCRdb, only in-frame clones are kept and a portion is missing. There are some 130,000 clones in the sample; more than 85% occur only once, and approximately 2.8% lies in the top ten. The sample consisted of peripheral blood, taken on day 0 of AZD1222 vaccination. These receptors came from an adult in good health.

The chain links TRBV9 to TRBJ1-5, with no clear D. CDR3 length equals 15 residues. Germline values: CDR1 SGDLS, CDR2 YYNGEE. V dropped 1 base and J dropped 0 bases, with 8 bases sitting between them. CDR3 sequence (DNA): TGTGCCAGCAGCGTATACGGAGATAGCAATCAGCCCCAGCATTTT. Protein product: CASSVYGDSNQPQHF. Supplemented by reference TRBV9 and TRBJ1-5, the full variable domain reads DSGVTQTPKHLITATGQRVTLRCSPRSGDLSVYWYQQSLDQGLQFLIQYYNGEERAKGNILERFSAQQFPDLHSELNLSSLELGDSALYFCASSVYGDSNQPQHFGDGTRLSIL.

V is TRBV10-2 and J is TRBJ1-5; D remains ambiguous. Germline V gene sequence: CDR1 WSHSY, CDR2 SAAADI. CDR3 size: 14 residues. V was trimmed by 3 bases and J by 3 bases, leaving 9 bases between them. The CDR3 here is CASSESGSNQPQHF. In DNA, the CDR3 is TGCGCCAGCAGTGAATCGGGGTCCAATCAGCCCCAGCATTTT.

The CDR3 DNA reads as TGTGCCAGCAGCTTGGACAGCTATGGCTACACCTTC. It codes for CASSLDSYGYTF. The chain combines TRBV5-6 with TRBJ1-2; no clear D. CDR3 size: 12 residues. V lost 0 bases and J 4 bases, leaving 4 bases between the germline ends. Germline values: CDR1 SGHDT, CDR2 YYEEEE.

CDR3 in DNA: TGTGCCAGCAGCCTCGGACAGGGCTACACCTTC. It is translated as CASSLGQGYTF. V is TRBV6-5 and J is TRBJ1-2; D is perhaps TRBD1 (6 bases). CDR1 is MNHEY and CDR2 is SVGAGI in the germline V gene. There are 11 residues in the CDR3. V gave up 6 bases and J gave up 8 bases, with 10 bases separating them.

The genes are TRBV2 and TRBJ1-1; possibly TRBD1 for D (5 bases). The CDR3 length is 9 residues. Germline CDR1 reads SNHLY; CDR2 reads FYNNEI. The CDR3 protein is CLKGTEAFF. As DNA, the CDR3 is TGTCTAAAGGGGACTGAAGCTTTCTTT.

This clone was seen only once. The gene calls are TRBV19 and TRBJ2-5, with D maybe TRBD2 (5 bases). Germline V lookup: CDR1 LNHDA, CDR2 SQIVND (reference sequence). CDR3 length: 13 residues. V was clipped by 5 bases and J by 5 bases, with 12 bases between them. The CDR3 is CASSLEDGETQYF. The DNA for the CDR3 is TGTGCCAGTAGTCTGGAGGATGGGGAGACCCAGTACTTC.

CDR3 in DNA: TGTGCCAGCAGCTTAGCCTTCACCGGGGAGCTGTTTTTT. Translating it yields CASSLAFTGELFF. The chain uses TRBV7-9 and TRBJ2-2; D unresolved. CDR1 and CDR2 from the germline V gene are SEHNR and FQNEAQ (reference sequence). Deletions cut 0 bases from V and 4 bases from J, with 3 bases between. This CDR3 contains 13 residues.

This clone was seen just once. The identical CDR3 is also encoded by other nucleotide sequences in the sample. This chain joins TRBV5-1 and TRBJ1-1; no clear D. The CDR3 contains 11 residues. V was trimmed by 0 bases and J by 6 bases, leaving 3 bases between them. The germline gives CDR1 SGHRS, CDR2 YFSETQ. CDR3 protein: CASSLGAEAFF. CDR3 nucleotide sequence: TGCGCCAGCAGCTTGGGGGCTGAAGCTTTCTTT.

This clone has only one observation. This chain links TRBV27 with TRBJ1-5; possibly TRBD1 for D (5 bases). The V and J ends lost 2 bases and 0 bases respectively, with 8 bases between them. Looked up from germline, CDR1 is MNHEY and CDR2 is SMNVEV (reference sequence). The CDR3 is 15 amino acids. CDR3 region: CASSLGGYSNQPQHF. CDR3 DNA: TGTGCCAGCAGTTTAGGGGGGTATAGCAATCAGCCCCAGCATTTT.

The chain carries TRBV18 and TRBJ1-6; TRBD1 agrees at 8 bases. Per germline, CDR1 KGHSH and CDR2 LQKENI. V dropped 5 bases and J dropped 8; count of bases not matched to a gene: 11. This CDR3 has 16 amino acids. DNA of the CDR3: TGTGCCAGCTCATCGGGAGCAGGGGGCCCTGATTCACCCCTCCACTTT. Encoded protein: CASSSGAGGPDSPLHF.

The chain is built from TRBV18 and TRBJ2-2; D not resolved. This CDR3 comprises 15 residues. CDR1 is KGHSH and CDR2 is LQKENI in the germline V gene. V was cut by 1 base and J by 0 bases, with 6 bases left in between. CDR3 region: CASSPLSANTGELFF. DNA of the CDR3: TGTGCCAGCTCACCACTATCAGCGAACACCGGGGAGCTGTTTTTT.

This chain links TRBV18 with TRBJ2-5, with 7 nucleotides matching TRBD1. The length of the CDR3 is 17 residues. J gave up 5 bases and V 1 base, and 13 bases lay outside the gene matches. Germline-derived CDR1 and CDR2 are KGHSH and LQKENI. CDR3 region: CASSPLSPTGKGETQYF. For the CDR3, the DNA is TGTGCCAGCTCACCACTATCCCCGACAGGGAAGGGGGAGACCCAGTACTTC. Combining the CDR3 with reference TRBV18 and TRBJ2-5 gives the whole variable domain NAGVMQNPRHLVRRRGQEARLRCSPMKGHSHVYWYRQLPEEGLKFMVYLQKENIIDESGMPKERFSAEFPKEGPSILRIQQVVRGDSAAYFCASSPLSPTGKGETQYFGPGTRLLVL.

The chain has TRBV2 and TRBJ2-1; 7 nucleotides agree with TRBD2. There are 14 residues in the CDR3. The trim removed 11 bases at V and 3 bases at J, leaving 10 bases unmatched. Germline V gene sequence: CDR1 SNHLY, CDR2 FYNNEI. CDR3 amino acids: CAANRLALYNEQFF. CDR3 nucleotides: TGTGCCGCCAATCGACTAGCACTCTACAATGAGCAGTTCTTC.

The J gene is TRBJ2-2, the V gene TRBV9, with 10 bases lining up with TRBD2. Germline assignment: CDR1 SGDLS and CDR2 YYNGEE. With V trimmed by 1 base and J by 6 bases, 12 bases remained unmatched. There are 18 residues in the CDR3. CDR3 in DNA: TGTGCCAGCAGCGTATACTCCGAACTAGCGGGGAGTTCCGGGGAGCTGTTTTTT. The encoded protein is CASSVYSELAGSSGELFF.

In DNA, the CDR3 is TGTGCCAGCAGCCAAGTGGCCGACCACTCTGGAAACACCATATATTTT. Translating it yields CASSQVADHSGNTIYF. The chain has TRBV14 and TRBJ1-3; D uncertain. The ends were cut back, 1 base at V and 0 bases at J, with 10 bases in the middle. The CDR3 loop spans 16 amino acids. Germline V gene lookup returns CDR1 SGHDN and CDR2 FVKESK.

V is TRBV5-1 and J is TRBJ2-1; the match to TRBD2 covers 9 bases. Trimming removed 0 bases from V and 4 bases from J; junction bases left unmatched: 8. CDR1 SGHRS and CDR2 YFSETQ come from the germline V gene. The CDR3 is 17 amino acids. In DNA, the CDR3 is TGCGCCAGCAGCTTGGGACGGCGGGAGGGCCTTTACAATGAGCAGTTCTTC. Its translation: CASSLGRREGLYNEQFF.

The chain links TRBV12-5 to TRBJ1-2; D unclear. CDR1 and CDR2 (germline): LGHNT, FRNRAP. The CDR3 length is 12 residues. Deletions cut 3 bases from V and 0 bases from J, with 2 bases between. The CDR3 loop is CASGFSNYGYTF. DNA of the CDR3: TGTGCTAGTGGTTTTTCTAACTATGGCTACACCTTC.

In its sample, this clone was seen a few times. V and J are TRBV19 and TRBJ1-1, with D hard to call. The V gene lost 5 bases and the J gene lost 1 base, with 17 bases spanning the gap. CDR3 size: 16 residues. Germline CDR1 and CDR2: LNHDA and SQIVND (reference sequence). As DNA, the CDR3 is TGTGCCAGTAGTTATGGTCTCATACTGGAGAACACTGAAGCTTTCTTT. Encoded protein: CASSYGLILENTEAFF.

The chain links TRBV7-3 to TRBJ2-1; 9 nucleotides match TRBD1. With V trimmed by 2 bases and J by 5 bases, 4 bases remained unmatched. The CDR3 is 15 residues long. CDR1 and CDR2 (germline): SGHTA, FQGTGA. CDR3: CASSLPGQGNNEQFF. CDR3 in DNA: TGTGCCAGCAGCTTACCAGGACAGGGGAACAATGAGCAGTTCTTC.

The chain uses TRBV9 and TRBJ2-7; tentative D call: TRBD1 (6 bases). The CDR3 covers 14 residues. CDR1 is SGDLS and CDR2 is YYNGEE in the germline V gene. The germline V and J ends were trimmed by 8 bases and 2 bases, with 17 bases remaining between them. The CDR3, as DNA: TGTGCCAGTATGAATGCGGACAGTCCCTACGAGCAGTACTTC. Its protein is CASMNADSPYEQYF.

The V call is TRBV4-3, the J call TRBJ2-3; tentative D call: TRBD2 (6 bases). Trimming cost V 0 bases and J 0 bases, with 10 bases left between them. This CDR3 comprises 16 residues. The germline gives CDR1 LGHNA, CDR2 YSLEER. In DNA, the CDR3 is TGCGCCAGCAGCCAAGAGTCGGGACTTAGCACAGATACGCAGTATTTT. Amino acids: CASSQESGLSTDTQYF.

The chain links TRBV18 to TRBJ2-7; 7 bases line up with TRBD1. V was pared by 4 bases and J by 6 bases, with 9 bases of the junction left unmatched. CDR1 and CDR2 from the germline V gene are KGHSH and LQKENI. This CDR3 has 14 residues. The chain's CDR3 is CASSLKQGLVEQYF. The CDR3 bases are TGTGCCAGCTCACTAAAACAGGGGCTGGTCGAGCAGTACTTC.

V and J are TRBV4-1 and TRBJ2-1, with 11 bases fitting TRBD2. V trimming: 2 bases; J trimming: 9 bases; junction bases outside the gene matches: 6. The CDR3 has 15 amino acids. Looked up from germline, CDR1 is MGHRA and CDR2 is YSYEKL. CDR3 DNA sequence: TGCGCCAGCAGCCAATCGGGACTAGCGGATACTGAGCAGTTCTTC. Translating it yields CASSQSGLADTEQFF.